One sample yielded the 2 T cell receptor beta chains listed below, sequenced in a study of regulatory T cells in long-lasting Graves disease. The sample's time point: newly diagnosed GD, antithyroid drugs for less than 3 months. From PBMCs, RNA was extracted and then used to make the TCR library. Construction of the TCR beta libraries employed iRepertoire HTBI primers in conjunction with Arm-PCR of CDR3 regions. TCRdb re-called the multiplex PCR reads through MiXCR, storing one row per CDR3 protein. The sample records 350,000 to 450,000 distinct CDR3 sequences, around 17% being singletons. These same records also appear under a second study, on T cells in Graves' hyperthyroidism and ophthalmopathy.

This material consisted of peripheral blood mononuclear cells (PBMCs), taken at new diagnosis, from a patient treated with antithyroid drugs. The source of these receptors is a middle-aged man with Graves disease.

The chain has TRBV19 and TRBJ1-1, with D tentatively TRBD1 (5 bases). Trimming took off 5 bases at V and 1 base at J, with 14 bases between the two ends. The CDR3 is 15 amino acids. The V gene's germline CDR1 is LNHDA and CDR2 SQIVND (reference sequence). Here the CDR3 DNA reads TGTGCCAGTAGTCCGTTCCGGGACCGGAACACTGAAGCTTTCTTT. Protein product: CASSPFRDRNTEAFF.

To note about this clonotype: Since a much larger clone is just one base distant, this may be a read error. The genes are TRBV18 and TRBJ1-1; D is perhaps TRBD1 (5 bases). This CDR3 is 14 amino acids long. V was shortened by 3 bases and J by 7 bases, with 15 bases between the two germline ends. Germline assignment: CDR1 KGHSH and CDR2 LQKENI. CDR3 coding DNA: TGTGCCAGCTCACCCCCAACCCGACAGATTGAAGCTTTCTTT. Translating it yields CASSPPTRQIEAFF.